The rows below give T cell receptor beta chains drawn from one sample of a study of shared clonotypes between healthy human individuals. Clones were read by immunoSEQ multiplex PCR, and TCRdb kept only the in-frame ones, dropping some. Of about 2.3 million clones in the sample, approximately 95% were seen once. The sequenced material came from naive CD4+ T cells from PBMCs. The receptors originated from a man between 18 and 35 years old in good health. Some clones in this sample may be carry-over from other donors' samples. The CDR3 runs from the conserved cysteine through the conserved F or W. The D gene is left open where the match is weak. Not all rows give a size; the values are once, few, many and, for expanded clones, a class.

d_gene	v_gene	abundance	j_gene	CDR3aa	CDR3nt
TRBD1	TRBV7-9	-	TRBJ1-2	CASSFQGAYGYTF	TGTGCCAGCAGCTTCCAGGGGGCCTATGGCTACACCTTC
-	TRBV9	-	TRBJ1-2	CASSVAGEAGYTF	TGTGCCAGCAGCGTAGCAGGGGAAGCGGGCTACACCTTC
TRBD2	TRBV11-2	-	TRBJ2-3	CASSRTSGRGWDTQYF	TGTGCCAGCAGCCGGACTAGCGGGAGAGGATGGGATACGCAGTATTTT
TRBD1	TRBV30	-	TRBJ2-7	CAWNPGQFSYEQYF	TGTGCCTGGAACCCGGGACAGTTTTCCTACGAGCAGTACTTC
-	TRBV18	-	TRBJ2-7	CASSGTGPGEQYF	TGTGCCAGCTCAGGGACTGGACCAGGCGAGCAGTACTTC
TRBD1	TRBV11-3	-	TRBJ2-4	CASSPGQGEAKNIQYF	TGTGCCAGCAGCCCAGGACAGGGAGAGGCCAAAAACATTCAGTACTTC
-	TRBV6-5	-	TRBJ2-5	CASSYLGAGLLETQYF	TGTGCCAGCAGTTACCTCGGTGCAGGGCTGTTAGAGACCCAGTACTTC
-	TRBV18	-	TRBJ1-5	CASSPSAGDNQPQHF	TGTGCCAGCTCACCATCGGCCGGAGATAATCAGCCCCAGCATTTT
TRBD1	TRBV18	once	TRBJ2-6	CASSTTGGSGANVLTF	TGTGCCAGCTCAACCACAGGGGGCTCTGGGGCCAACGTCCTGACTTTC
TRBD1	TRBV28	-	TRBJ1-1	CASRPGQGNTEAFF	TGTGCCAGCAGACCTGGACAGGGGAACACTGAAGCTTTCTTT
TRBD1	TRBV5-5	once	TRBJ1-5	CASSLAVNRGGGQPQHF	TGTGCCAGCAGCTTGGCCGTGAACAGGGGGGGCGGTCAGCCCCAGCATTTT
-	TRBV6-5	-	TRBJ2-1	CASTPGDTLNEQFF	TGTGCCAGCACCCCCGGGGACACGTTGAATGAGCAGTTCTTC
TRBD2	TRBV10-3	-	TRBJ2-2	CAISGTSGTGELFF	TGTGCCATCAGCGGGACTAGCGGGACCGGGGAGCTGTTTTTT
-	TRBV7-9	-	TRBJ2-6	CASSSTTLGANVLTF	TGTGCCAGCAGCTCAACCACCTTGGGGGCCAACGTCCTGACTTTC
-	TRBV5-1	-	TRBJ2-1	CASSLLNNEQFF	TGCGCCAGCAGCTTGTTGAACAATGAGCAGTTCTTC
-	TRBV14	-	TRBJ2-7	CASSQIWRDTYEQYF	TGTGCCAGCAGCCAAATTTGGAGAGACACCTACGAGCAGTACTTC
-	TRBV11-2	few	TRBJ2-7	CASSWDGASLYEQYF	TGTGCCAGCAGCTGGGACGGGGCCTCACTTTACGAGCAGTACTTC
TRBD2	TRBV4-2	-	TRBJ2-6	CASSHVTFPGTSGGLSGANVLTF	TGTGCCAGCAGCCATGTGACATTCCCCGGGACTAGCGGGGGACTCTCTGGGGCCAACGTCCTGACTTTC
-	TRBV28	-	TRBJ1-2	CASSSPRRGVDF	TGTGCCAGCAGTTCCCCCCGCAGGGGAGTTGACTTC
TRBD2	TRBV11-2	-	TRBJ2-1	CASSPLLAASYNEQFF	TGTGCCAGCAGCCCCCTACTAGCGGCGTCCTACAATGAGCAGTTCTTC
-	TRBV5-1	-	TRBJ1-2	CASSSGERLGYTF	TGCGCCAGCAGCTCAGGGGAGAGGCTTGGCTACACCTTC
TRBD1	TRBV7-3	-	TRBJ1-1	CASSLQGQGAEAFF	TGTGCCAGCAGCTTACAGGGGCAGGGGGCAGAAGCTTTCTTT
TRBD1	TRBV11-2	-	TRBJ2-3	CASSFRQGFADTQYF	TGTGCCAGCAGCTTTCGACAGGGGTTCGCAGATACGCAGTATTTT
TRBD1	TRBV10-3	-	TRBJ1-4	CASGQGNEKLFF	TGTGCATCCGGACAGGGGAATGAAAAACTGTTTTTT